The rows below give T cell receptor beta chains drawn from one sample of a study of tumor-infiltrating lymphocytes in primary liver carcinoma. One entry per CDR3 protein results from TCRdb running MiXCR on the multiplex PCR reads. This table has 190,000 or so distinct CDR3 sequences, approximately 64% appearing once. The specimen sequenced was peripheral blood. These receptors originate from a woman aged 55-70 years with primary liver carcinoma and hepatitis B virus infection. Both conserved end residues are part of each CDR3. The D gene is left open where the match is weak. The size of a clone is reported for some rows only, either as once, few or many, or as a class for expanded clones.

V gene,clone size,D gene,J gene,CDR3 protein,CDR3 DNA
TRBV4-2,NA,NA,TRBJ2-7,CASNRTDSPYEQYF,TGTGCCAGCAACCGGACGGACAGTCCATACGAGCAGTACTTC
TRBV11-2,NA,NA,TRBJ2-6,CASSAAGAYVLTF,TGTGCCAGCAGCGCCGCTGGGGCCTACGTCCTGACTTTC
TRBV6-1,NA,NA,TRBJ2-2,CARSELFMRGELFF,TGTGCCAGGAGTGAACTGTTCATGAGGGGGGAGCTGTTTTTT
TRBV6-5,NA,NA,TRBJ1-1,CASSYPSSTGAVTETFF,TGTGCCAGCAGTTACCCCTCTTCGACAGGCGCCGTCACTGAAACTTTCTTT
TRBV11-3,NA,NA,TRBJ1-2,CAASPSSWGGYTF,TGTGCCGCCAGTCCCTCTTCTTGGGGTGGCTACACCTTC
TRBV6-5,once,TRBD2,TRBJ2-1,CATTILAGVNEQFF,TGTGCCACCACCATACTAGCGGGAGTCAATGAGCAGTTCTTC
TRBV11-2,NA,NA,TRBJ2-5,CASSLITFQGTQYF,TGTGCCAGCAGCTTAATTACATTCCAAGGGACCCAGTACTTC
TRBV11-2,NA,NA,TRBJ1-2,CASSLDRVDAHDYTF,TGTGCCAGCAGCTTAGATCGGGTAGACGCCCATGACTACACCTTC
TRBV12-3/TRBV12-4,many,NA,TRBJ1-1,CASSRPGGGTEAFF,TGTGCCAGCAGTCGCCCCGGGGGGGGCACTGAAGCTTTCTTT
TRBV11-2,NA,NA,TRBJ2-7,CDSSQDFRLGEQYF,TGTGACAGCAGCCAAGATTTCCGTCTGGGCGAGCAGTACTTC
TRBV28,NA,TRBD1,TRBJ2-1,CASSLPSRGQGARDEQFF,TGTGCCAGCAGTTTACCATCTAGGGGACAGGGTGCTCGGGATGAGCAGTTCTTC
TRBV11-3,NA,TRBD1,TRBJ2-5,CASSLGTGERETQYF,TGTGCCAGCAGCCTCGGGACAGGGGAAAGAGAGACCCAGTACTTC
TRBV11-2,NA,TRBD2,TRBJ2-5,CASNKGGLADQETQYF,TGTGCCAGCAACAAGGGCGGACTAGCGGACCAAGAGACCCAGTACTTC
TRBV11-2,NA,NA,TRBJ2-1,CASCLGEGDANEQFF,TGTGCCAGCTGCTTAGGTGAGGGGGACGCCAATGAGCAGTTCTTC
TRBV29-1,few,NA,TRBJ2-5,CSVGRPKETQYF,TGCAGCGTCGGACGGCCTAAAGAGACCCAGTACTTC
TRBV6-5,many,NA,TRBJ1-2,CASSYEGEGRRGYTF,TGTGCCAGCAGTTACGAGGGCGAGGGCCGAAGGGGCTACACCTTC
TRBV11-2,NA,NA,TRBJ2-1,CASSYNVQFF,TGTGCCAGCAGCTACAATGTGCAGTTCTTT
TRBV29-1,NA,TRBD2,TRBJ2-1,CSVADTTSVLYNEQFF,TGCAGCGTTGCAGACACCACTAGCGTACTATACAATGAGCAGTTCTTC
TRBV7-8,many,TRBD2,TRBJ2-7,CASSLRLAAYEQYF,TGTGCCAGCAGCTTAAGGCTAGCGGCATACGAGCAGTACTTC
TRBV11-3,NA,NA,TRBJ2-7,CASSLMQSKAEQYF,TGTGCCAGCAGCTTAATGCAAAGTAAGGCCGAGCAGTACTTC
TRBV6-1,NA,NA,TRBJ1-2,CASRAGTNYGYIF,TGTGCCAGCAGGGCAGGGACAAACTATGGCTACATCTTC
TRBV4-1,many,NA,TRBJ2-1,CASSRDYYNEQFF,TGCGCCAGCAGCCGTGACTATTACAATGAGCAGTTCTTC
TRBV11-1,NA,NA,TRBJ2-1,CASSLLRGKSYSEQFF,TGTGCCAGCAGCTTACTGCGCGGGAAATCCTACAGTGAGCAGTTCTTC
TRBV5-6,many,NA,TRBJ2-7,CASSLYRKVEGEQYF,TGTGCCAGCAGCTTGTATAGGAAAGTTGAGGGCGAGCAGTACTTC
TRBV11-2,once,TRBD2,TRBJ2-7,CAGSNGGRTSRSEQYF,TGTGCCGGCAGCAACGGCGGGAGGACCTCGAGAAGCGAGCAGTACTTC
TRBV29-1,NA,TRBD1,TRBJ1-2,CSVEFGTGGNGYTF,TGCAGCGTTGAGTTCGGGACAGGGGGGAATGGCTACACCTTC
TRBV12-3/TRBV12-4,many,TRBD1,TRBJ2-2,CASSVQGAGTGELFF,TGTGCCAGCAGTGTACAGGGGGCGGGCACCGGGGAGCTGTTTTTT
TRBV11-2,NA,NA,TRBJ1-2,CASSSGTEYGHTF,TGTGCCAGTAGTTCCGGGACGGAATATGGTCACACCTTC
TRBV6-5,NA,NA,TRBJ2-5,CASSPHHGGVETQYF,TGTGCCAGTAGTCCCCACCATGGGGGCGTGGAGACCCAGTACTTC
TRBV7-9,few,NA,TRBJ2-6,CASSPARAGANVLTF,TGTGCCAGCAGTCCCGCCAGGGCTGGGGCCAACGTCCTGACTTTC
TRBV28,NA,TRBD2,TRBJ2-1,CASNGAGANSYNERFF,TGTGCCAGCAATGGGGCGGGAGCCAACTCCTACAATGAGCGGTTCTTC
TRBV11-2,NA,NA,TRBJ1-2,CAGSYSHKLSGYTF,TGTGCCGGCAGCTACAGCCACAAACTCAGTGGCTACACCTTC
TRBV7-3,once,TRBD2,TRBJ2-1,CASRTQAGGGSWFF,TGTGCCAGCAGAACCCAAGCGGGGGGGGGCTCCTGGTTCTTC
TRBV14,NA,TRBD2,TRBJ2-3,CASSQLGLARSGDTQYF,TGTGCCAGCAGCCAATTGGGACTAGCGAGGTCGGGAGATACGCAGTATTTT
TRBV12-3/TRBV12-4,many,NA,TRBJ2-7,CASSVSYEQYF,TGTGCCAGCAGTGTATCCTACGAGCAGTACTTC
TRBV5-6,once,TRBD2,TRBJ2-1,CASSLGSRGEGYNGQFF,TGTGCCAGCAGTTTGGGGAGCCGGGGGGAGGGCTACAATGGGCAGTTCTTC
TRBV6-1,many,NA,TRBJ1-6,CASTPGGGRSYNSPLHF,TGTGCCAGCACCCCCGGCGGGGGGCGCTCCTATAATTCACCCCTCCACTTT
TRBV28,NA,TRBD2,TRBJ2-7,CASGHAGVGGYEQYF,TGTGCCAGCGGACATGCGGGAGTCGGAGGCTACGAGCAGTACTTC
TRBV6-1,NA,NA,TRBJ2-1,CASRVAPLTYNERFF,TGTGCCAGCAGGGTCGCGCCCCTTACCTACAATGAGCGGTTCTTC
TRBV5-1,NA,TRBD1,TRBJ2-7,CASSLTGDTYEQYF,TGCGCCAGCAGCTTGACAGGGGATACCTACGAGCAGTACTTT
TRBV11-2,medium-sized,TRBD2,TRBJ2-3,CASSPTGLAGRRWQYF,TGTGCCAGCAGCCCGACGGGACTAGCGGGGAGGCGATGGCAGTATTTT
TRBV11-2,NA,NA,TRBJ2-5,CASSFVSGALQETPYF,TGTGCCAGCAGCTTTGTGTCGGGAGCCCTCCAAGAGACCCCGTACTTC
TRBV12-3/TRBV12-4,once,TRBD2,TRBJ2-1,CAFSLETSGVYNEQFF,TGTGCCTTCAGTTTAGAGACTAGCGGGGTCTACAATGAGCAGTTCTTC